The clone carrying this T cell receptor beta chain was counted a single time. The antigen is undetermined. A much larger clone differs by one base, so this may be a read error. Lacking the conserved final phenylalanine or tryptophan, this CDR3 likely reflects a read error. V lost 10 bases to trimming and J lost 7 bases, with 17 bases between them. CDR1 is MDHEN and CDR2 is SYDVKM in the germline V gene. The CDR3 sequence is 13 residues long. The data stem from a study of regulatory T cells in long-lasting Graves disease. The time point here: newly diagnosed GD, antithyroid drugs for less than 3 months. PBMC-extracted RNA yielded the TCR library. Patient provenance is recorded as an endocrinology department in Xi'an, China. To make TCR beta libraries, researchers used iRepertoire HTBI primers and Arm-PCR of CDR3 regions. MiXCR, run by TCRdb on the multiplex PCR reads, gives a single entry per CDR3 protein. This table holds hundreds of thousands of distinct CDR3 sequences, approximately 15% found once.

Study-wide findings and caveats: Limited samples may have lowered accuracy.

The sample also formed part of further work on T cells in Graves' hyperthyroidism and ophthalmopathy. That source reports: Most thyroid-expanded clonotypes above 0.001 were also found in blood.

The J gene is TRBJ2-1, the V gene TRBV28; D uncertain. The starting material was peripheral blood mononuclear cells (PBMCs), obtained at new diagnosis, from a patient treated with antithyroid drugs. This TCR was recovered from a woman in her twenties or thirties with Graves disease. CDR3 residues: CATLGPVGNEQFL. CDR3 in DNA: TGTGCCACGTTAGGGCCTGTCGGGAATGAGCAGTTCCTC.